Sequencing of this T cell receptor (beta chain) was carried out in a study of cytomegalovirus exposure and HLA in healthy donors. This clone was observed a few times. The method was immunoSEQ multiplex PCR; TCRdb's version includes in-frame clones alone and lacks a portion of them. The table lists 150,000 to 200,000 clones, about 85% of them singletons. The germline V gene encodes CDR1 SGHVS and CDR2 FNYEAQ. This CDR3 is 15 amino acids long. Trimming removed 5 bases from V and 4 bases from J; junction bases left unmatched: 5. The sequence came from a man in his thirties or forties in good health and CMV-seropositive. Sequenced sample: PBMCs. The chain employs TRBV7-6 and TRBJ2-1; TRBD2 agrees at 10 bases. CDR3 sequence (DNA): TGTGCCAGCAGCCCACTAGCGGGGCGTTACAATGAGCAGTTCTTC. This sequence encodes CASSPLAGRYNEQFF. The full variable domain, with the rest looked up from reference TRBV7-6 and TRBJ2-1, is GAGVSQSPRYKVTKRGQDVALRCDPISGHVSLYWYRQALGQGPEFLTYFNYEAQQDKSGLPNDRFSAERPEGSISTLTIQRTEQRDSAMYRCASSPLAGRYNEQFFGPGTRLTVL.